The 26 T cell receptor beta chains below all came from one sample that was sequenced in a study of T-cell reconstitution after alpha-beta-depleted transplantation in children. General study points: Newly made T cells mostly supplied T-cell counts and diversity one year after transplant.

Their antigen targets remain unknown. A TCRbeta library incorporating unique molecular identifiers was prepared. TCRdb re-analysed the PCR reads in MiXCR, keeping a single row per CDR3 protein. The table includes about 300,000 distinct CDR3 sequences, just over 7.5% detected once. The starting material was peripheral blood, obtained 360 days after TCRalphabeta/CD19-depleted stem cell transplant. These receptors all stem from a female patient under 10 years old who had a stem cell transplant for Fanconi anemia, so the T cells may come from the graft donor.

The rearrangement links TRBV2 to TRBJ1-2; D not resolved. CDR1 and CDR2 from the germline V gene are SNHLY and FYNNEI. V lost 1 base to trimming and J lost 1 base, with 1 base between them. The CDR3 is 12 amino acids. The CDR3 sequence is CASSEDNYGYTF. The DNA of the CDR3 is TGTGCCAGCAGTGAAGATAACTATGGCTACACCTTC.

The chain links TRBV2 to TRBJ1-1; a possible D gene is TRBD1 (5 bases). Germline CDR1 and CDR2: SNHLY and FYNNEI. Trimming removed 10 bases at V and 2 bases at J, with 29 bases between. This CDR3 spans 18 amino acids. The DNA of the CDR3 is TGTGCCATCTTTCCCCAATTGTTCGGGCGACAGAGAAACACTGAAGCTTTCTTT. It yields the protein CAIFPQLFGRQRNTEAFF.

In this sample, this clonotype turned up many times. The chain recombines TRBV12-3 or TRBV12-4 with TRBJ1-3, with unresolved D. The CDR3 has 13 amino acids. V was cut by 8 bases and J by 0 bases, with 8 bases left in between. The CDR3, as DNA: TGTGCCAGCGCGCCGATCTCTGGAAACACCATATATTTT. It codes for CASAPISGNTIYF.

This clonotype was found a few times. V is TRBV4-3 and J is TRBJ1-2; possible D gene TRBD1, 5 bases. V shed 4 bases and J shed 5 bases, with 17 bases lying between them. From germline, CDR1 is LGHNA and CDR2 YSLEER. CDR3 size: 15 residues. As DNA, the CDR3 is TGCGCCAGCAGCCCAGCGACAGCCCTAATATATGGCTACACCTTC. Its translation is CASSPATALIYGYTF.

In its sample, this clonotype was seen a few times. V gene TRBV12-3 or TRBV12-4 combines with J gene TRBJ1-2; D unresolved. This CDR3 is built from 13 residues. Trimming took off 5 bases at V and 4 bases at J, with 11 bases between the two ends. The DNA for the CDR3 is TGTGCCAGCAGTCCGCTTCGGGCCTATGGCTACACCTTC. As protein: CASSPLRAYGYTF.

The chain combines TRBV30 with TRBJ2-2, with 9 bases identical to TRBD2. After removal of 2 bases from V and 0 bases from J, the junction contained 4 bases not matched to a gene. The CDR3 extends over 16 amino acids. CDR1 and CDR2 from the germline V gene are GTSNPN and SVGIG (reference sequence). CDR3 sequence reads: CAWSHLAGANTGELFF. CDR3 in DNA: TGTGCCTGGAGTCACTTAGCGGGGGCGAACACCGGGGAGCTGTTTTTT.

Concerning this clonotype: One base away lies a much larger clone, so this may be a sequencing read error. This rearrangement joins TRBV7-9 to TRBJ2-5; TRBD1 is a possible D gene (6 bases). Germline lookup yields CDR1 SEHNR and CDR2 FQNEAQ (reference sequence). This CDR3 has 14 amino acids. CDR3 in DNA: TGTGCCAGCAGTCCTACAGGGTTCAAGGAGACCCAGTGCTTC. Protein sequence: CASSPTGFKETQCF.

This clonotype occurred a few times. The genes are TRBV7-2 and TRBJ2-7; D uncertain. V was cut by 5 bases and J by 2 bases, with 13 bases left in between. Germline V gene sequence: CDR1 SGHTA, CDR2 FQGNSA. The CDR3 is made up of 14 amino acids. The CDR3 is CASSPWGGTYEQYF. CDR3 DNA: TGTGCCAGCAGCCCCTGGGGTGGTACCTACGAGCAGTACTTC.

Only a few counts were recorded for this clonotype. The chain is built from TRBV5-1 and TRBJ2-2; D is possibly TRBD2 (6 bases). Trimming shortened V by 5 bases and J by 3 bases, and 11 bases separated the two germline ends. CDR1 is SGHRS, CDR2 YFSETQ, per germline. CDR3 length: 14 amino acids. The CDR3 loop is CASRGRGDTGELFF. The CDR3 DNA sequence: TGCGCCAGCAGGGGGCGCGGGGACACCGGGGAGCTGTTTTTT.

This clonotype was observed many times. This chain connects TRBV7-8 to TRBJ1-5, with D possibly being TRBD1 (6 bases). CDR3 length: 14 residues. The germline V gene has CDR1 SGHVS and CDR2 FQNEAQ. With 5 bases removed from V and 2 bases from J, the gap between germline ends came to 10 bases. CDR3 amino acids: CASSPPGGNQPQHF. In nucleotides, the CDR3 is TGTGCCAGCAGCCCCCCAGGGGGCAATCAGCCCCAGCATTTT.

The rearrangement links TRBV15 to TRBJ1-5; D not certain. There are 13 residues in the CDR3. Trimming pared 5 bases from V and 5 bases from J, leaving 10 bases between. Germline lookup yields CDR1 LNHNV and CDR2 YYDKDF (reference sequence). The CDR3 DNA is TGTGCCACCAGCTGGAACTCCTATCAGCCCCAGCATTTT. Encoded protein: CATSWNSYQPQHF. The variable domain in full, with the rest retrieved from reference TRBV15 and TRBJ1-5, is DAMVIQNPRYQVTQFGKPVTLSCSQTLNHNVMYWYQQKSSQAPKLLFHYYDKDFNNEADTPDNFQSRRPNTSFCFLDIRSPGLGDTAMYLCATSWNSYQPQHFGDGTRLSIL.

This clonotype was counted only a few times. CDR3 coding DNA: TGCAGTGCTAGATCCGCAGAGACGGGTGTGGAGACCCAGTACTTC. This sequence encodes CSARSAETGVETQYF. The rearrangement links TRBV20-1 to TRBJ2-5, with D hard to call. This CDR3 region has 15 residues. V shed 2 bases and J shed 5 bases, with 18 bases lying between them. The V gene's germline CDR1 is DFQATT and CDR2 SNEGSKA (reference sequence).

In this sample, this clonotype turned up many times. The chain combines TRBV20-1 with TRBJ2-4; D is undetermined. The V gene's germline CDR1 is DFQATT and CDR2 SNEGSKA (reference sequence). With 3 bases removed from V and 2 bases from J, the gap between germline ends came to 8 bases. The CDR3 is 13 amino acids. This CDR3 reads CSASARTKNIQYF. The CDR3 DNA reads TGCAGTGCTAGTGCGAGGACCAAAAACATTCAGTACTTC.

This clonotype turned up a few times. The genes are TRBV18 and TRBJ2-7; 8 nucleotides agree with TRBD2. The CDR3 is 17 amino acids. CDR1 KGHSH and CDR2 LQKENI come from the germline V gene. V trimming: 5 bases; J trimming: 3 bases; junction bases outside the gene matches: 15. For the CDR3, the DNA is TGTGCCAGCTCAACTATCCCCCCGGGACTAGTAGTCTACGAGCAGTACTTC. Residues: CASSTIPPGLVVYEQYF.

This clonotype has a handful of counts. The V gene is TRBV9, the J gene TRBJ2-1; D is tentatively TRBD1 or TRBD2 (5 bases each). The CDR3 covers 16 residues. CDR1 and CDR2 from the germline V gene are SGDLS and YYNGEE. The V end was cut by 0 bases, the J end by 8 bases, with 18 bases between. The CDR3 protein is CASSVGTGSRGDEQFF. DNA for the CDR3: TGTGCCAGCAGCGTAGGGACTGGGTCACGGGGCGATGAGCAGTTCTTC.

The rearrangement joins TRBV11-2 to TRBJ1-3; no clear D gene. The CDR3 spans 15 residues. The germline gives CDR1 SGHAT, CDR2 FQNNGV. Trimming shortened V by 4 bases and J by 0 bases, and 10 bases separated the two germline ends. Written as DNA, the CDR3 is TGTGCCAGCAGCTCATCCAGAAGCTCTGGAAACACCATATATTTT. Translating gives CASSSSRSSGNTIYF.

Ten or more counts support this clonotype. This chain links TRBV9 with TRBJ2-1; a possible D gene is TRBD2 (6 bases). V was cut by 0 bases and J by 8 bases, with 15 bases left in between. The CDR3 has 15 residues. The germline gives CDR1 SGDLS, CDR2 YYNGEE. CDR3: CASSVVGGSGDEQFF. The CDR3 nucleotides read TGTGCCAGCAGCGTAGTAGGAGGGAGTGGCGATGAGCAGTTCTTC.

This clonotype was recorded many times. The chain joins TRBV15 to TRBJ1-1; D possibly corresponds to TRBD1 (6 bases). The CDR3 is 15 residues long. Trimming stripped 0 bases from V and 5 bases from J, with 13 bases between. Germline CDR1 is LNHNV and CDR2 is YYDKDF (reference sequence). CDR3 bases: TGTGCCACCAGCAGAGATCGGGGGGCAGGTACTGAAGCTTTCTTT. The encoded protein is CATSRDRGAGTEAFF.

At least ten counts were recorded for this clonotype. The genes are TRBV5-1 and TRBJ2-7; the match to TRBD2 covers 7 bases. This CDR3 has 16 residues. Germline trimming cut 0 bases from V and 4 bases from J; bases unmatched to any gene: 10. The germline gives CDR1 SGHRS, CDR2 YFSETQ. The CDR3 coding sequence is TGCGCCAGCAGCTTGGGGGCTAGCGGTGTGGGGTACGAGCAGTACTTC. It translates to CASSLGASGVGYEQYF.

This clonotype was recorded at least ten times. The CDR3 loop is CASSFPPGDTEAFF. CDR3 in DNA: TGTGCCAGCAGTTTTCCCCCAGGGGACACTGAAGCTTTCTTT. The chain links TRBV12-3 or TRBV12-4 to TRBJ1-1; tentative D call: TRBD1 (6 bases). The CDR3 runs 14 residues. Trimming pared 3 bases from V and 3 bases from J, leaving 11 bases between.

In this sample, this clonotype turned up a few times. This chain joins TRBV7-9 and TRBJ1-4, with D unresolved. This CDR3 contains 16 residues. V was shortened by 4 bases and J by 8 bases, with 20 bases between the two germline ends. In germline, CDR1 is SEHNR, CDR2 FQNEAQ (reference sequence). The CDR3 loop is CASSWTPGKPREKLFF. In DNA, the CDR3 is TGTGCCAGCAGCTGGACCCCGGGGAAGCCGCGGGAAAAACTGTTTTTT.

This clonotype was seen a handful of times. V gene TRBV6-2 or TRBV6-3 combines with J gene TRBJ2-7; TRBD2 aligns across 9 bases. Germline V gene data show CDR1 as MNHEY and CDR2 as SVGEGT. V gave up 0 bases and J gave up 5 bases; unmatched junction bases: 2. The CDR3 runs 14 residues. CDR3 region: CASSYSGTSNEQYF. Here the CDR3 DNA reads TGTGCCAGCAGTTACTCGGGGACTAGCAACGAGCAGTACTTC.

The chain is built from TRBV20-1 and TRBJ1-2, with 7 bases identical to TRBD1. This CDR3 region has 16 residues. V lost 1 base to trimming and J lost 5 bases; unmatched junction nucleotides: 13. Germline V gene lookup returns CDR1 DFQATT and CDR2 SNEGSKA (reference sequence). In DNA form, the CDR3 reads TGCAGTGCTAGAGCCCTAAGACAGGGATGGGTATATGGCTACACCTTC. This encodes CSARALRQGWVYGYTF.

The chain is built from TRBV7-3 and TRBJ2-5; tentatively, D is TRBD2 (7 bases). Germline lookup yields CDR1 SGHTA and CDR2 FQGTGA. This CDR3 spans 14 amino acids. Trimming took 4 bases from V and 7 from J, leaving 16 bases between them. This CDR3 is CASSSSTRGGTQYF. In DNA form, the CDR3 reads TGTGCCAGCAGCTCCTCGACTAGGGGGGGGACCCAGTACTTC.

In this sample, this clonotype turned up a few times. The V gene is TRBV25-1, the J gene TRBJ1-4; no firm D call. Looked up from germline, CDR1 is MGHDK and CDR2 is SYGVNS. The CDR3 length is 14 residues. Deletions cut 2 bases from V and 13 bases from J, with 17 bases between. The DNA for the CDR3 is TGTGCCAGCAGTGAACCTAACCGAAGAGACTTACTGTTTTTT. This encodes CASSEPNRRDLLFF.

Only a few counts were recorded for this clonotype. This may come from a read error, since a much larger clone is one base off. CDR3 bases: TGTGCCAGCAGCCAAAACACCTACGAGCAGTACTTC. This gives the protein CASSQNTYEQYF. The J gene is TRBJ2-7, the V gene TRBV3-1; D remains ambiguous. The CDR3 runs to 12 residues. Germline V CDR1 and CDR2: LGHDT, YNNKEL (reference sequence). Between the trimmed V and J ends, which lost 2 bases and 2 bases, there was a span of 4 bases.